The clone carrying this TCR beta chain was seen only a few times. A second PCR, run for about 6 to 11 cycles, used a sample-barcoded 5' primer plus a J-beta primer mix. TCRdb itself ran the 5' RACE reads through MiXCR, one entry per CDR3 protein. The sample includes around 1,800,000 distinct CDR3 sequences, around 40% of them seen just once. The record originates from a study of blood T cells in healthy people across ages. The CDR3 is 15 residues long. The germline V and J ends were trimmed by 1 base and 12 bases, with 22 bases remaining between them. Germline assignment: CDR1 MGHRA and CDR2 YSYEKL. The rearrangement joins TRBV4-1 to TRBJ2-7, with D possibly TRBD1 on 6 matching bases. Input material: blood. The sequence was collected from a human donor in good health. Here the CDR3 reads CASSQVTRNRERRYF. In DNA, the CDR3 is TGCGCCAGCAGCCAAGTCACGCGAAACAGGGAGAGGCGGTACTTC.